The entry that follows covers one T cell receptor (beta chain) sequence. Its antigen has not been determined. No base-level quality is on record; no much larger clone is a single base apart. The protocol used for the library was 5' RACE. The data were produced on an Illumina HiSeq 2500. A second roughly 7 to 11 cycle PCR used a sample-barcoded 5' primer and a J-beta primer mix. Each TCR beta cDNA molecule received a unique molecular identifier from a template-switch 5' adaptor carrying 12 random nucleotides. At least 2.5 million CDR3-containing paired-end reads were obtained from each sample. First-strand cDNA synthesis was performed from all RNA using the Mint cDNA synthesis kit, with priming by a TRBC-specific oligonucleotide. All cDNA was treated with uracil-DNA glycosylase and then went through a first 18-cycle PCR with the universal primers M1SS and BC2_uni_R. Per the original workflow: For normalization, 1 million high-quality reads, each with a distinct molecular identifier, were randomly selected from each sample. Instead of being binned into consensus sequences, reads that shared molecular identifiers were thrown out. MiTCR, with a Q25 quality threshold and the strictest error-elimination algorithm, was used for CDR3 identification, clonotype clustering and error correction. Lower-bound total TCR beta diversity was estimated with a nonparametric unseen species model using Euler transformation. TCRdb's own reprocessing of the public reads used fastp at Q25 and MiXCR and kept productive beta chains. CDR3 protein sequences are deduplicated, and each keeps its most common genes and DNA. Clone size and V and J calls follow TCRdb, not the original study. The sample has 650,000 to 900,000 distinct CDR3 sequences on record, less than 80% of them singletons. The top ten clones comprise 28% of the sample.

The data stem from a study of blood T cells in healthy people across ages (dated by TCRdb to the mid-2010s). Describing the broader study: In model experiments, roughly one uniquely barcoded TCR beta cDNA molecule per two T cells was captured by template switching. Age-related changes in TCR beta repertoire diversity were measured in the study by deep sequencing normalized with unique cDNA molecular identifiers. Four age groups were formed from the donors: young (average 16 years), middle-aged (around 39), aged (approximately 60) and long-lived (around 82). To avoid experimental bias, donors of different ages were spread randomly across the sequencing lanes. Using the same blood draw, the study looked at two additional independent replicas of 1 million unique cDNA reads for two donors, one aged 18 to 29 and the other aged 80 or older.

Beyond this particular receptor, the publication reports: Observed TCR beta diversity per million T cells fell roughly linearly with age, and a significant reduction was already apparent by age about 36. Estimates of total diversity based on one million sequenced T cells were considered lower bounds and underestimates. The CMV infection status of donors was not known, potentially confounding age-related changes in expanded clonotypes. There was a strong correlation between observed TCR beta diversity and the percentage of naive T cells measured by flow cytometry. Bulk unsorted PBMC profiling prevented conclusive comparison of naive and antigen-experienced compartments. Compared with the aged group, the long-lived group had more naive CD4+ T cells, fewer expanded clones and increased TCR diversity, a pattern suggesting age selection.

The donors were 40 or so Caucasian individuals from Russia, aged roughly 6 to 100 years, who were systemically healthy. Ten milliliters of peripheral blood were drawn from each donor into EDTA-treated Vacutainer tubes. Ficoll-Paque density-gradient centrifugation was used to isolate PBMCs, with at least 7 million obtained per sample. Trizol reagent was used to extract total RNA from the PBMCs, yielding at least 5.5 micrograms per sample. For every donor, flow cytometry on a PBMC aliquot measured the percentage of naive CD45RAhigh/CD27high T cells. The CDR3 numbers 17 residues from cysteine through phenylalanine. The entry retains the CDR3 DNA only, 51 bases that are in frame from base 1. Based on the germline V gene, the CDR1 and CDR2 sequences are SGHAT and FQNNGV. Trimming costs V 2 bases and J 0 bases, and their ends lie 11 bases apart.

What was sequenced was blood. This clonotype was sampled from a man aged 25 to 40 in good health. The receptor chain draws on TRBV11-2 and TRBJ2-6; the D gene lacks a confident call. The bases read TGTGCCAGCAGCTTATTCAACCGCCGCTCTGGGGCCAACGTCCTGACTTTC. This translates into CASSLFNRRSGANVLTF.